Sequencing of this TCR beta chain was carried out in a study of cytomegalovirus exposure and HLA in healthy donors. Regarding the study as a whole: Most TCR sequences showed up rarely, but some public TCRs showed up in many donors. A likely sequencing artifact accounted for one observed cluster of highly shared sequence variants.

Primers for the PCR totalled 60 Vbeta and 13 Jbeta. Clones were sequenced by immunoSEQ multiplex PCR, and TCRdb holds only the in-frame ones, with some missing. This table holds more than 95,000 clones, roughly a tenth found once. On this clone itself: No antigen is known for it.

The CDR3 consists of 13 residues. V was trimmed by 5 bases and J by 11 bases, leaving 18 bases between them. Germline CDR1 and CDR2: MNHNY and SVGAGI (reference sequence). This TCR came from a young woman in good health and CMV-seropositive. The sequencing sample was made of PBMCs. The chain links TRBV6-6 to TRBJ1-1; the D gene is possibly TRBD1 (5 bases). The CDR3 coding sequence is TGTGCCAGCAGTCCTTGGGGCACCCAAGGGGCTTTCTTT. Its translation: CASSPWGTQGAFF.